The sequence of this T cell receptor beta chain was determined in a study of OX40 agonist ivuxolimab in advanced cancers. Study details: Partial responses were recorded for three patients, including one with hepatocellular carcinoma and two with cutaneous melanoma.

Data came from immunoSEQ multiplex PCR; TCRdb stores just in-frame clones and leaves some out. The table lists tens of thousands of clones, roughly nine tenths of them singletons, with around 30% in the top ten. The CDR3 runs 16 residues. CDR1 is SSHAT and CDR2 is FNYEAQ in the germline V gene (reference sequence). This clone was seen once. The junction shows a germline mismatch at one end, possibly a read error. The chain joins TRBV7-7 to TRBJ1-4; 7 bases map to TRBD1. Sequencing used CD4+ or CD8+ T cells sorted from blood, obtained in a trial of the OX40 agonist ivuxolimab. This TCR derives from an adult with an advanced solid tumor such as melanoma, head and neck, liver or kidney cancer. For the CDR3, the DNA is TGTGCTAGCAGGTCCAGGGGGAGTGCAACTAATGAAAAACTGTTTTTT. Translated: CASRSRGSATNEKLFF.